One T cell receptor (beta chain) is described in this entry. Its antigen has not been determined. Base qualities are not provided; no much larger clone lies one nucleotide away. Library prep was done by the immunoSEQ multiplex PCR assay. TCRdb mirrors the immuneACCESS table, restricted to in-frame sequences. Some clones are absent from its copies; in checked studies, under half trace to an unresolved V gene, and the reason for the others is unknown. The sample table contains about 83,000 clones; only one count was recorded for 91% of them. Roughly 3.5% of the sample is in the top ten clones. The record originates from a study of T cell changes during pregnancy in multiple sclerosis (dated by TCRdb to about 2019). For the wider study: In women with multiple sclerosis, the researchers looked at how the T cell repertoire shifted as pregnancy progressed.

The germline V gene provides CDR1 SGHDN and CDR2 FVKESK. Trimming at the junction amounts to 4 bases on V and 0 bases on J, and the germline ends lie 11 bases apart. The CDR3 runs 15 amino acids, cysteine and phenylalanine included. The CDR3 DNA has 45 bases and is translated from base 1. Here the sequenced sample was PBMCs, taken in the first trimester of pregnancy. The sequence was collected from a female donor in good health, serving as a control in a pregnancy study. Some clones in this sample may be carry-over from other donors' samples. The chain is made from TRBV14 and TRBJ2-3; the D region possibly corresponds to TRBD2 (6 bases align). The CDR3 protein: CASSRGGISTDTQYF. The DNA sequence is TGTGCCAGCAGCCGAGGCGGGATCAGCACAGATACGCAGTATTTT. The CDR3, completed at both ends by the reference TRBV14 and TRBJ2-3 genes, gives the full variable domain EAGVTQFPSHSVIEKGQTVTLRCDPISGHDNLYWYRRVMGKEIKFLLHFVKESKQDESGMPNNRFLAERTGGTYSTLKVQPAELEDSGVYFCASSRGGISTDTQYFGPGTRLTVL.